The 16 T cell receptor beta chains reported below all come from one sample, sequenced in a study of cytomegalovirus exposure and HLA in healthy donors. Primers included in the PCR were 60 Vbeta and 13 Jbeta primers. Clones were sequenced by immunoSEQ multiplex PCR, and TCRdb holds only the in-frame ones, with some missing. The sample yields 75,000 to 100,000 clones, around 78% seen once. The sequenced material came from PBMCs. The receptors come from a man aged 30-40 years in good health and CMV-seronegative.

CDR3 region: CASSLFGKRGSEYEQYF. CDR3 DNA: TGTGCCAGCAGCTTATTTGGGAAGCGGGGGAGCGAATACGAGCAGTACTTC. The chain has TRBV11-2 and TRBJ2-7, with TRBD2 matching 8 bases. The CDR3 has 17 residues. Germline CDR1 SGHAT, CDR2 FQNNGV. The V gene end was trimmed by 2 bases and the J gene end by 4 bases; junction bases not matched to a gene: 13.

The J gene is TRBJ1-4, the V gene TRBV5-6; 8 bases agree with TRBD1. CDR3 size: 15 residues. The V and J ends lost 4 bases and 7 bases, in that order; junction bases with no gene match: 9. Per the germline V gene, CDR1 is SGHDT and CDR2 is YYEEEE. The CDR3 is CASSRGTGRGEKLFF. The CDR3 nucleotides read TGTGCCAGCAGCCGAGGGACAGGAAGAGGTGAAAAACTGTTTTTT.

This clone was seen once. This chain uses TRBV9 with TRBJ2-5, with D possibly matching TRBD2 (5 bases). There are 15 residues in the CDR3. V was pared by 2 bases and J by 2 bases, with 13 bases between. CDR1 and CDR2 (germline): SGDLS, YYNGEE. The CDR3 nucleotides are TGTGCCAGCAGCGTTCATGGAAGCGGTCAAGAGACCCAGTACTTC. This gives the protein CASSVHGSGQETQYF.

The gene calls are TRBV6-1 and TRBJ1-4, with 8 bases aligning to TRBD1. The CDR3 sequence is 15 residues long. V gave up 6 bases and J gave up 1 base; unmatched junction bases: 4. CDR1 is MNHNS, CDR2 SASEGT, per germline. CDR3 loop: CASSLQGETNEKLFF. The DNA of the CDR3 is TGTGCCAGCAGCCTACAGGGGGAAACTAATGAAAAACTGTTTTTT.

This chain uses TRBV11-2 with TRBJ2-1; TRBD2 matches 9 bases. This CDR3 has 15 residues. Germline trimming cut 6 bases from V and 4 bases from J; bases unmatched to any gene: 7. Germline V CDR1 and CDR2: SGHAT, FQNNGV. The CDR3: CASRATSGLYNEQFF. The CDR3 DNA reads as TGTGCCAGCAGGGCAACTAGCGGGCTTTACAATGAGCAGTTCTTC. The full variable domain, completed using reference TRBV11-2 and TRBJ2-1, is EAGVAQSPRYKIIEKRQSVAFWCNPISGHATLYWYQQILGQGPKLLIQFQNNGVVDDSQLPKDRFSAERLKGVDSTLKIQPAKLEDSAVYLCASRATSGLYNEQFFGPGTRLTVL.

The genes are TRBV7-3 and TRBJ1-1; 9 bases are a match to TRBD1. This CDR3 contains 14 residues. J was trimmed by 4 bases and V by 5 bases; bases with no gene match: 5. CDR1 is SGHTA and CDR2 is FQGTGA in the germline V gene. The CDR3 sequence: CASSGTGWGTEAFF. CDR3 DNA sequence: TGTGCCAGCAGCGGGACAGGGTGGGGCACTGAAGCTTTCTTT.

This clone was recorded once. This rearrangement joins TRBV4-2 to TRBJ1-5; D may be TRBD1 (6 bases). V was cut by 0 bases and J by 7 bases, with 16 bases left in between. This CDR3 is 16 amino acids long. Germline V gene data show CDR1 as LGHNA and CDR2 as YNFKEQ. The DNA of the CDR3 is TGTGCCAGCAGCCAAGAGGGCCCCAGGGGTACGCAGCCCCAGCATTTT. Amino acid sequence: CASSQEGPRGTQPQHF.

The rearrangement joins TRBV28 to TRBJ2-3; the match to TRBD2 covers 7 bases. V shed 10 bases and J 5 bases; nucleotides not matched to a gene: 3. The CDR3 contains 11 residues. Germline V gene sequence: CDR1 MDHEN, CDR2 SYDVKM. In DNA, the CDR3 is TGTGCCACCTTAGCGGGAGATACGCAGTATTTT. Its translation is CATLAGDTQYF.

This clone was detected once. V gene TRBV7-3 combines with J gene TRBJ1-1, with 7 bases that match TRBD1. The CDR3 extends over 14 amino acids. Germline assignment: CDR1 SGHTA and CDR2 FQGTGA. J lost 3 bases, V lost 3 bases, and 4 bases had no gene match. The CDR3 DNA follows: TGTGCCAGCAGCTTCGCAGGGGGTGACACTGAAGCTTTCTTT. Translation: CASSFAGGDTEAFF.

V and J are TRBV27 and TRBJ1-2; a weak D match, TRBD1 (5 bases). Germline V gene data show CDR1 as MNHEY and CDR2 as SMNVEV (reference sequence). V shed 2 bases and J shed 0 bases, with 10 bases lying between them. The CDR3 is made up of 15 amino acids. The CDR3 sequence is CASSLEGHPNYGYTF. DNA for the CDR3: TGTGCCAGCAGTTTAGAAGGACATCCTAACTATGGCTACACCTTC.

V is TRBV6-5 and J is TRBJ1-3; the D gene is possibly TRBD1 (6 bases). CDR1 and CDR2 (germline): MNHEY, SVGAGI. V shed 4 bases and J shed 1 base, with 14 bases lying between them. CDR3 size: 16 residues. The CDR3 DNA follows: TGTGCCAGCAGTTCCACCGGGACATGGTCTGGAAACACCATATATTTT. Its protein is CASSSTGTWSGNTIYF.

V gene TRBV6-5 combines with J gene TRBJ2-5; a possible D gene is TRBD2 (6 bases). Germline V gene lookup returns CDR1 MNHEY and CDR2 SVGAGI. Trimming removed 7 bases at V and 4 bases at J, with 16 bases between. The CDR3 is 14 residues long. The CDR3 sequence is CASTTPGGRETQYF. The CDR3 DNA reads TGTGCCAGCACTACCCCCGGGGGACGAGAGACCCAGTACTTC.

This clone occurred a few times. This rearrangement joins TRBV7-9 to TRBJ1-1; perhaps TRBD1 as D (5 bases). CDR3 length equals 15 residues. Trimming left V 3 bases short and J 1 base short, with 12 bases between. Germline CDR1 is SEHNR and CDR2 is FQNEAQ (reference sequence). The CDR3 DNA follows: TGTGCCAGCAGCTTTTTGACAGTAGGGAACACTGAAGCTTTCTTT. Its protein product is CASSFLTVGNTEAFF.

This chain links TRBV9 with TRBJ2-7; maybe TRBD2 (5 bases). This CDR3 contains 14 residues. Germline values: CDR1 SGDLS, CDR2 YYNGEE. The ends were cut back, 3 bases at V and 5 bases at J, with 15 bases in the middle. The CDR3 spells CASSAEGYGDEQYF. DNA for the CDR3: TGTGCCAGCAGCGCCGAGGGCTACGGGGACGAGCAGTACTTC.

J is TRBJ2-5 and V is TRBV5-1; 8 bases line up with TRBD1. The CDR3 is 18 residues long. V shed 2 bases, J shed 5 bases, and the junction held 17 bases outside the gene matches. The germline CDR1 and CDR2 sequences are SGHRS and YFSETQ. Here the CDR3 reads CASSFRRHTGGLTETQYF. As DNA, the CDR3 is TGCGCCAGCAGCTTTCGTCGACACACAGGGGGTTTGACGGAGACCCAGTACTTC.

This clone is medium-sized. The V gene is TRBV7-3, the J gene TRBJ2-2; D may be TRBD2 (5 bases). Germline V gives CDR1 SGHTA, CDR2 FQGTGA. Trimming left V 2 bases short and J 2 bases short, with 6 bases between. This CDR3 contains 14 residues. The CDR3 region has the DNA TGTGCCAGCAGCTTATCGGGAAACACCGGGGAGCTGTTTTTT. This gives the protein CASSLSGNTGELFF.